The sequence of this TCR beta chain was determined in a study of blood T cell repertoires in COVID-19. Study information: Spain, Italy and the United States supplied samples that represented acute and convalescent COVID-19. T cells, B-cell-depleted T cells, or PBMCs provided the cDNA or gDNA that served as material.

V was clipped by 3 bases and J by 5 bases, with 13 bases between them. Germline-derived CDR1 and CDR2 are PRHDT and FYEKMQ (reference sequence). This CDR3 comprises 15 residues. In the authors' methods: It was from reference gene primer amplification that nucleated cell counts were estimated. The repertoire was sequenced with immunoSEQ multiplex PCR; TCRdb's copy has only in-frame clones and lacks some. The V and J calls and clone size were taken over from that table, and D and trimming were inferred from the DNA. Among about 440,000 clones listed, about 89% were seen once. The material sequenced was peripheral blood. The rearrangement uses TRBV13 and TRBJ2-2, with D hard to call. This receptor was obtained from a woman aged 25-40 years with acute or convalescent COVID-19. CDR3 in DNA: TGTGCCAGCAGCTTCCGACAAAAATTGACCGGGGAGCTGTTTTTT. This codes for CASSFRQKLTGELFF.